The clone carrying this TCR beta chain was seen many times. Its specificity is not known. According to the study, TCR beta libraries were built with iRepertoire HTBI primers and CDR3-region Arm-PCR. One entry per CDR3 protein, called by TCRdb with MiXCR from the multiplex PCR reads. The repertoire holds about 430,000 distinct CDR3 sequences, with 20% to 25% as singletons. Germline assignment: CDR1 DFQATT and CDR2 SNEGSKA (reference sequence). Between the trimmed V and J ends, which lost 6 bases and 4 bases, there was a span of 9 bases. The CDR3 totals 11 residues. Regarding time point: persistent/refractory GD, antithyroid drugs over 5 years with positive TRAb. After RNA was extracted from PBMCs, the TCR library was made from it. From each patient, around 8.7 milliliters of peripheral blood was drawn and collected into an EDTA anticoagulant tube. The data stem from a study of regulatory T cells in long-lasting Graves disease.

Findings and limits, study-wide: Persistent Graves' patients showed less TCR diversity than newly diagnosed ones. Patients with persistent disease showed a bias toward TRBV28, TRBJ1-2 and TRBJ2-5.

The source is a female donor with Graves disease. This specimen was peripheral blood mononuclear cells (PBMCs), taken when the disease was refractory, from a patient treated with antithyroid drugs. The gene calls are TRBV20-1 and TRBJ1-1, with D possibly being TRBD1 (5 bases). CDR3 sequence (DNA): TGCAGTGCCCCCGGGGGCACTGAAGCTTTCTTT. It is translated as CSAPGGTEAFF.